The 27 T cell receptor beta chains presented below share a single source sample, sequenced in a study of shared clonotypes between healthy human individuals. The table came from immunoSEQ multiplex PCR; TCRdb's copy has only in-frame clones and leaves some out. The data contain about 1.5 million clones, 95% to 99% of them singletons. Sequenced sample: naive CD4+ T cells sorted from blood. As to subset: CD45RA+ positively selected. The receptors were gathered from a man younger than 45 in good health.

The CDR3 nucleotides are TGTGCCAGCAGCTTAGTGGGGGGCGGAACTGAAGCTTTCTTT. Translating it yields CASSLVGGGTEAFF. The genes are TRBV7-2 and TRBJ1-1, with D possibly TRBD1 on 6 matching bases. Per the germline V gene, CDR1 is SGHTA and CDR2 is FQGNSA. The CDR3 length is 14 residues. The V end lost 1 base, the J end lost 5 bases, and 11 bases lay between the germline ends. The complete variable domain, with remaining parts taken from reference TRBV7-2 and TRBJ1-1, reads GAGVSQSPSNKVTEKGKDVELRCDPISGHTALYWYRQSLGQGLEFLIYFQGNSAPDKSGLPSDRFSAERTGGSVSTLTIQRTQQEDSAVYLCASSLVGGGTEAFFGQGTRLTVV.

The gene calls are TRBV4-3 and TRBJ2-3, with D possibly matching TRBD1 (5 bases). CDR3 length: 16 residues. V lost 5 bases and J lost 4, with 19 bases in between. The germline gives CDR1 LGHNA, CDR2 YSLEER. The CDR3 loop reads CASSSALGVRSDTQYF. The CDR3 DNA reads as TGCGCCAGCAGCTCTGCCTTAGGGGTTAGGTCAGATACGCAGTATTTT.

The V gene is TRBV5-4, the J gene TRBJ2-3; maybe TRBD2 (6 bases). Germline V gives CDR1 SGHNT, CDR2 YYREEE (reference sequence). The CDR3 runs to 15 residues. The V gene lost 3 bases and the J gene lost 8 bases, with 19 bases spanning the gap. The CDR3 sequence: CASSSATGAEGTQYF. The CDR3 region has the DNA TGTGCCAGCAGCTCGGCCACTGGAGCGGAGGGTACGCAGTATTTT. Full variable domain (missing parts from reference TRBV5-4 and TRBJ2-3): ETGVTQSPTHLIKTRGQQVTLRCSSQSGHNTVSWYQQALGQGPQFIFQYYREEENGRGNFPPRFSGLQFPNYSSELNVNALELDDSALYLCASSSATGAEGTQYFGPGTRLTVL.

With regard to this clone: Other DNA sequences from this sample encode an identical CDR3 as well. The J gene is TRBJ2-1, the V gene TRBV7-3, with a weak D call TRBD2 (5 bases). CDR1 SGHTA and CDR2 FQGTGA come from the germline V gene. Trimming left V 1 base short and J 10 bases short, with 5 bases between. The CDR3 consists of 11 residues. The CDR3 coding sequence is TGTGCCAGCAGCTTAAGCGGGGAGCAGTTCTTC. Translated: CASSLSGEQFF.

J is TRBJ2-3 and V is TRBV30; 7 bases match TRBD2. Germline values: CDR1 GTSNPN, CDR2 SVGIG (reference sequence). CDR3 length: 14 amino acids. The CDR3 region has the DNA TGTGCACCTGCCCGGGCGGGGGACACAGATACGCAGTATTTT. Encoded protein: CAPARAGDTDTQYF.

This clone occurred once. The chain combines TRBV5-4 with TRBJ1-3; the D is unclear. The V gene's germline CDR1 is SGHNT and CDR2 YYREEE (reference sequence). Trimming pared 1 base from V and 0 bases from J, leaving 14 bases between. This CDR3 has 17 amino acids. The CDR3 loop is CASSLSSPGSSGNTIYF. DNA of the CDR3: TGTGCCAGCAGCTTGTCCTCTCCAGGCAGCTCTGGAAACACCATATATTTT.

The rearrangement links TRBV4-1 to TRBJ1-2; D might be TRBD1 (5 bases). Looked up from germline, CDR1 is MGHRA and CDR2 is YSYEKL. V was cut by 0 bases and J by 4 bases, with 15 bases left in between. CDR3 length: 16 residues. For the CDR3, the DNA is TGCGCCAGCAGCCAAGATTATCAGGGCTACGGCTATGGCTACACCTTC. Amino acid sequence: CASSQDYQGYGYGYTF.

The CDR3 DNA follows: TGTGCCAGCAGTTACTTGCGAGGTTGGGAACTGTTTTTT. Protein sequence: CASSYLRGWELFF. V usage is TRBV6-6 and J usage is TRBJ1-4; D unclear. The CDR3 totals 13 residues. Germline CDR1 MNHNY, CDR2 SVGAGI (reference sequence). Trimming cost V 1 base and J 12 bases, with 12 bases left between them.

The chain joins TRBV15 to TRBJ2-2; D uncertain. This CDR3 has 13 amino acids. Trimming left V 1 base short and J 6 bases short, with 6 bases between. Germline V CDR1 and CDR2: LNHNV, YYDKDF (reference sequence). In nucleotides, the CDR3 is TGTGCCACCAGCAGAGCCCAATCCGGGGAGCTGTTTTTT. It is translated as CATSRAQSGELFF.

This sequence joins TRBV28 and TRBJ1-2; the match to TRBD1 covers 8 bases. The ends lost 5 bases at V and 4 bases at J; junction bases unmatched: 6. Germline lookup yields CDR1 MDHEN and CDR2 SYDVKM. The CDR3 runs to 14 residues. The CDR3: CASSPRTGPYGYTF. In nucleotides, the CDR3 is TGTGCCAGCAGTCCACGGACAGGGCCCTATGGCTACACCTTC.

The V gene is TRBV4-3, the J gene TRBJ2-1; 7 nucleotides align to TRBD1. V shed 0 bases, J shed 9 bases, and the junction held 8 bases outside the gene matches. CDR1 is LGHNA, CDR2 YSLEER, per germline. This CDR3 is built from 15 residues. The CDR3: CASSQDQGGASEQFF. The CDR3 DNA sequence: TGCGCCAGCAGCCAAGACCAAGGGGGCGCGTCTGAGCAGTTCTTC.

Points on this clone: Other nucleotide sequences in the sample specify the same CDR3. The CDR3 spells CASSTYYEQYF. The DNA for the CDR3 is TGTGCCAGCAGCACCTACTACGAGCAGTACTTC. J is TRBJ2-7 and V is TRBV7-2, with unresolved D. The V and J ends lost 5 bases and 3 bases respectively, with 5 bases between them. The CDR3 consists of 11 residues. CDR1 and CDR2 (germline): SGHTA, FQGNSA.

Concerning this clone itself: Other DNA sequences in this specimen translate into the identical CDR3. The chain couples TRBV5-1 to TRBJ2-7, with D perhaps matching TRBD2 (6 bases). CDR1 and CDR2 (germline): SGHRS, YFSETQ. V gave up 1 base and J gave up 1 base, with 9 bases separating them. The CDR3 has 14 amino acids. In nucleotides, the CDR3 is TGCGCCAGCAGCTTGACGGCGGGGTCCTACGAGCAGTACTTC. Amino acids: CASSLTAGSYEQYF. Filled out from reference TRBV5-1 and TRBJ2-7, the complete variable domain reads KAGVTQTPRYLIKTRGQQVTLSCSPISGHRSVSWYQQTPGQGLQFLFEYFSETQRNKGNFPGRFSGRQFSNSRSEMNVSTLELGDSALYLCASSLTAGSYEQYFGPGTRLTVT.

This sequence joins TRBV6-5 and TRBJ1-1; a weak D match, TRBD1 (6 bases). Trimming took 2 bases from V and 6 from J, leaving 13 bases between them. Germline-derived CDR1 and CDR2 are MNHEY and SVGAGI. This CDR3 is built from 14 residues. CDR3 DNA: TGTGCCAGCAGTTACATGGGGGGCCCCCCTGAAGCTTTCTTT. Its translation is CASSYMGGPPEAFF.

V gene TRBV6-6 combines with J gene TRBJ2-7, with 7 bases fitting TRBD1. The ends lost 6 bases at V and 5 bases at J; junction bases unmatched: 10. Germline lookup yields CDR1 MNHNY and CDR2 SVGAGI (reference sequence). This CDR3 has 14 residues. Here the CDR3 reads CASSPTGIYNEQYF. The CDR3 nucleotides are TGTGCCAGCAGCCCGACAGGGATTTATAACGAGCAGTACTTC.

This chain uses TRBV7-8 with TRBJ1-3; D is unresolved. The ends were cut back, 3 bases at V and 2 bases at J, with 14 bases in the middle. The CDR3 runs 16 residues. The germline CDR1 and CDR2 sequences are SGHVS and FQNEAQ. The CDR3 protein is CASSFWTAGAGNTIYF. The DNA of the CDR3 is TGTGCCAGCAGCTTTTGGACTGCCGGTGCTGGAAACACCATATATTTT.

The chain joins TRBV7-8 to TRBJ1-5; 8 bases line up with TRBD1. Trimming took 1 base from V and 6 from J; bases not matched to a gene: 8. There are 16 residues in the CDR3. Germline V gene sequence: CDR1 SGHVS, CDR2 FQNEAQ. CDR3 amino acids: CASSLDIGRGPQPQHF. CDR3 sequence (DNA): TGTGCCAGCAGCTTAGATATCGGCAGGGGGCCTCAGCCCCAGCATTTT.

The CDR3 DNA is TGTGCCAGCAGTTCTTCCAGGGGTGCCCCCGCTAACTATGGCTACACCTTC. It specifies CASSSSRGAPANYGYTF. This chain uses TRBV27 with TRBJ1-2; a possible D gene is TRBD1 (6 bases). The V end lost 4 bases, the J end lost 0 bases, and 18 bases lay between the germline ends. The CDR3 length is 17 residues. CDR1 and CDR2 from the germline V gene are MNHEY and SMNVEV (reference sequence).

V is TRBV30 and J is TRBJ1-1, with no clear D. Between the trimmed V and J ends, which lost 3 bases and 1 base, there was a span of 9 bases. Germline V gene sequence: CDR1 GTSNPN, CDR2 SVGIG (reference sequence). The CDR3 is 13 amino acids. CDR3 protein: CAWSRRTNTEAFF. CDR3 DNA sequence: TGTGCCTGGAGCAGACGGACGAACACTGAAGCTTTCTTT.

J is TRBJ2-1 and V is TRBV7-9; TRBD2 matches at 10 bases. The J segment lost 1 base and the V segment lost 5 bases, leaving 8 bases of the junction unmatched. From germline, CDR1 is SEHNR and CDR2 FQNEAQ (reference sequence). The CDR3 is made up of 17 amino acids. CDR3 coding DNA: TGTGCCAGCAGCCTCAAAGCGGGAGGGCCTTCCTACAATGAGCAGTTCTTC. Its protein product is CASSLKAGGPSYNEQFF.

This chain links TRBV28 with TRBJ1-2, with TRBD1 matching over 7 bases. The germline CDR1 and CDR2 sequences are MDHEN and SYDVKM. The length of the CDR3 is 14 residues. V lost 7 bases, J lost 4 bases, and 9 bases stayed unmatched. CDR3 region: CASTPFGTAYGYTF. The CDR3 DNA is TGTGCCAGCACCCCATTCGGGACAGCCTATGGCTACACCTTC.

V is TRBV18 and J is TRBJ2-5; D uncertain. Trimming left V 6 bases short and J 5 bases short, with 19 bases between. Looked up from germline, CDR1 is KGHSH and CDR2 is LQKENI. The CDR3 consists of 15 residues. The CDR3 reads CASSSVSALRETQYF. CDR3 coding DNA: TGTGCCAGCTCCAGCGTGAGCGCCCTTCGGGAGACCCAGTACTTC.

The DNA for the CDR3 is TGTGCCAGCAGCCCCCGGCTAGCGGTCAATGAGCAGTTCTTC. It encodes CASSPRLAVNEQFF. The chain has TRBV11-2 and TRBJ2-1; 7 bases fit TRBD2. The CDR3 extends over 14 amino acids. Germline V gene data show CDR1 as SGHAT and CDR2 as FQNNGV. With 5 bases clipped from V and 6 bases from J, the junction kept 7 bases outside the gene matches.

This sequence joins TRBV29-1 and TRBJ2-3, with 10 bases aligning to TRBD2. This CDR3 contains 15 residues. Losses at the gene ends were 6 bases for V and 5 bases for J; bases not matched to a gene: 11. CDR1 and CDR2 (germline): SQVTM, ANQGSEA. The CDR3 is CSVVTSGRDGDTQYF. The CDR3 DNA sequence: TGCAGCGTGGTTACCAGCGGGAGGGACGGAGATACGCAGTATTTT.

This rearrangement joins TRBV18 to TRBJ2-2; TRBD1 agrees at 8 bases. This CDR3 spans 15 amino acids. In germline, CDR1 is KGHSH, CDR2 LQKENI. Trimming removed 4 bases from V and 9 bases from J; junction bases left unmatched: 10. The DNA for the CDR3 is TGTGCCAGCTCACTTGATCGACAGGGGACCAGGGAGCTGTTTTTT. Translation gives CASSLDRQGTRELFF.

This chain uses TRBV27 with TRBJ2-1, with 7 bases fitting TRBD2. In germline, CDR1 is MNHEY, CDR2 SMNVEV (reference sequence). This CDR3 is built from 14 residues. V lost 4 bases, J lost 4 bases, and 4 bases stayed unmatched. CDR3 sequence reads: CASSSSGGYNEQFF. DNA for the CDR3: TGTGCCAGCAGTTCTAGCGGAGGTTACAATGAGCAGTTCTTC.

The chain links TRBV15 to TRBJ2-5, with 12 bases lining up with TRBD2. CDR3 length: 17 amino acids. Germline lookup yields CDR1 LNHNV and CDR2 YYDKDF (reference sequence). The V and J ends lost 0 bases and 0 bases, in that order; junction bases with no gene match: 2. CDR3 amino acids: CATSRDRTSGNQETQYF. CDR3 nucleotide sequence: TGTGCCACCAGCAGAGACCGGACTAGCGGGAACCAAGAGACCCAGTACTTC.